The present T cell receptor (beta chain) was sequenced within a study of OX40 agonist ivuxolimab in advanced cancers. Study information: Partial responses occurred in Three dose-escalation patients, one with hepatocellular carcinoma and two with cutaneous melanoma.

General study points: Circulating CD4+ and CD8+ T cells showed clonal expansion by week 6 at 0.1 to 3.0 mg/kg. Expanded clones tended on average to be more numerous among CD8+ T cells than CD4+.

Data came from immunoSEQ multiplex PCR; TCRdb stores just in-frame clones and leaves some out. Of around 100,000 clones listed, roughly 90% were seen once; the top ten hold approximately 0.54%. Points on this clone: No antigen is known for it.

The ends were cut back, 7 bases at V and 5 bases at J, with 12 bases in the middle. Germline V lookup: CDR1 SNHLY, CDR2 FYNNEI. This CDR3 has 12 residues. The rearrangement links TRBV2 to TRBJ2-7; D gene unclear. Sequencing used CD4+ or CD8+ T cells sorted from blood, obtained in a trial of the OX40 agonist ivuxolimab. This TCR came from an adult with an advanced solid tumor such as melanoma, head and neck, liver or kidney cancer. DNA for the CDR3: TGTGCCAGCAATTTAGGAGCCGACGAGCAGTACTTC. As protein: CASNLGADEQYF.